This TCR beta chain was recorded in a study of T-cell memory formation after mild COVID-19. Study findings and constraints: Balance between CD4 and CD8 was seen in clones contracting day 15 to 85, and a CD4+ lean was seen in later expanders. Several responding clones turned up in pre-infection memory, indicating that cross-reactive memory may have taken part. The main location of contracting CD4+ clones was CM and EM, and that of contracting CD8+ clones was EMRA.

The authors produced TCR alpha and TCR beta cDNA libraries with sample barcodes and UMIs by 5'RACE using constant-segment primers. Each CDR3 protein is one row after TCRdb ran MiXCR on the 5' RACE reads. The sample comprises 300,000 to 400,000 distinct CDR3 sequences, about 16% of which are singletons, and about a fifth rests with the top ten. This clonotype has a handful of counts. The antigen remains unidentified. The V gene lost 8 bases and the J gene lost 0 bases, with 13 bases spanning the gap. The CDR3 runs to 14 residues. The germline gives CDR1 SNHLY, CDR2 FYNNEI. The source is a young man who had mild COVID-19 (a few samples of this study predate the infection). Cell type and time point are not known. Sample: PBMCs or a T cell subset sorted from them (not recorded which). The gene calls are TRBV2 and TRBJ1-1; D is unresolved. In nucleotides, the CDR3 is TGTGCCAGCCGCCGGGGTTTCATGAACACTGAAGCTTTCTTT. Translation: CASRRGFMNTEAFF.